The entry below gives a single T cell receptor beta chain sequence along with its context. Its target is not known. Germline assignment: CDR1 SGHTA and CDR2 FQGNSA. This CDR3 contains 16 residues. The ends lost 3 bases at V and 4 bases at J; junction bases unmatched: 3. This record comes from a study of beta chain features in type 1 diabetes. Study-wide context: Cell yields, age and gender were similar between patients and healthy donors.

Study conclusions and caveats: In every one of the four CD4+ subsets, TCRB CDR3s were moderately but significantly shorter in Type 1 diabetes patients. PCR might favor shorter templates, but any such skew would affect patients and controls equally.

Sequencing targeted expressed TCRB transcripts, as all isolated RNA had been reverse transcribed. Data came from immunoSEQ multiplex PCR; TCRdb stores just in-frame clones and leaves some out. The repertoire holds roughly 51,000 clones, about 50% seen once, with 2% to 3% in the top ten. This clonotype originated in a woman aged 40 to 55 with type 1 diabetes. V and J are TRBV7-2 and TRBJ2-2; TRBD2 agrees at 12 bases. Sequences were obtained from Tregs from blood. The CDR3 DNA follows: TGTGCCAGCAGCTTCCTAGCGGGAGGGGGCACCGGGGAGCTGTTTTTT. Translated: CASSFLAGGGTGELFF.